This passage covers 19 T cell receptor beta chains from one sample sequenced in a study of graft-versus-host responses after intestinal transplantation. Antigens for these TCRs are unknown. This table comes from immunoSEQ multiplex PCR, and its TCRdb copy is limited to in-frame clones, with some not included. The table has over 80,000 clones, 91% seen once. Source: unstimulated CD4+ T cells sorted from spleen or lymph node cells, taken before transplant. The receptors were gathered from a human donor who was the organ donor for an intestinal transplant.

V gene TRBV29-1 combines with J gene TRBJ1-1; 9 nucleotides align to TRBD1. Germline V gives CDR1 SQVTM, CDR2 ANQGSEA. CDR3 length equals 13 residues. Unmatched junction bases numbered 3, after V lost 4 bases and J lost 3 bases. The CDR3 is CSVGQGGHTEAFF. DNA of the CDR3: TGCAGCGTTGGACAGGGGGGTCACACTGAAGCTTTCTTT.

This chain joins TRBV6-5 and TRBJ1-2, with TRBD1 matching 8 bases. J gave up 2 bases and V 6 bases, and 8 bases lay outside the gene matches. Germline CDR1 and CDR2: MNHEY and SVGAGI. The CDR3 covers 15 residues. CDR3 sequence reads: CASSPGQAINYGYTF. The CDR3, as DNA: TGTGCCAGCAGCCCGGGACAGGCAATCAACTATGGCTACACCTTC.

CDR3 DNA: TGTGCCAGCAGCGTAGCCATAGCGGGGTGGTATGAGCAGTTCTTC. It specifies CASSVAIAGWYEQFF. This chain connects TRBV9 to TRBJ2-1; 8 positions agree with TRBD2. This CDR3 is built from 15 residues. The germline V gene encodes CDR1 SGDLS and CDR2 YYNGEE. The V gene end was trimmed by 0 bases and the J gene end by 8 bases; junction bases not matched to a gene: 7.

This chain uses TRBV7-2 with TRBJ1-3, with D possibly matching TRBD1 (5 bases). The V gene lost 4 bases and the J gene lost 4 bases, with 14 bases spanning the gap. Germline V CDR1 and CDR2: SGHTA, FQGNSA. The CDR3 has 15 residues. The CDR3 DNA sequence: TGTGCCAGCAGCTCCCGGGGGAGGTCCGGAAACACCATATATTTT. Translation gives CASSSRGRSGNTIYF.

This chain joins TRBV2 and TRBJ1-4, with D tentatively TRBD1 (6 bases). Trimming removed 4 bases from V and 0 bases from J, with 12 bases in between. There are 16 residues in the CDR3. In germline, CDR1 is SNHLY, CDR2 FYNNEI. CDR3 sequence: CASSGLNRATNEKLFF. The CDR3 DNA sequence: TGTGCCAGCAGTGGTCTCAACAGGGCAACTAATGAAAAACTGTTTTTT.

The chain carries TRBV2 and TRBJ1-2; D ambiguous. Trimming took 2 bases from V and 5 from J, leaving 6 bases between them. CDR1 is SNHLY, CDR2 FYNNEI, per germline. The CDR3 loop spans 12 amino acids. The CDR3 sequence is CASSESLYGYTF. CDR3 DNA: TGTGCCAGCAGTGAAAGCCTTTATGGCTACACCTTC.

This chain joins TRBV27 and TRBJ1-6, with a weak D call TRBD1 (6 bases). This CDR3 spans 16 amino acids. Trimming removed 6 bases from V and 4 bases from J, with 16 bases in between. CDR1 and CDR2 (germline): MNHEY, SMNVEV (reference sequence). This chain's CDR3 is CASRGTQPTYNSPLHF. DNA for the CDR3: TGTGCCAGCAGGGGGACACAACCCACATATAATTCACCCCTCCACTTT.

The rearrangement joins TRBV9 to TRBJ2-3; D perhaps matches TRBD2 (6 bases). CDR1 and CDR2 from the germline V gene are SGDLS and YYNGEE. The CDR3 contains 16 residues. V gave up 3 bases and J gave up 0 bases, with 14 bases separating them. The CDR3: CASSGGEEPSTDTQYF. In DNA, the CDR3 is TGTGCCAGCAGCGGCGGGGAGGAACCTAGCACAGATACGCAGTATTTT.

CDR3 amino acids: CASSPTGAGVGDTQYF. Written as DNA, the CDR3 is TGTGCCAGTAGTCCTACCGGAGCGGGGGTTGGAGATACGCAGTATTTT. The chain has TRBV19 and TRBJ2-3, with 8 nucleotides matching TRBD2. CDR3 length equals 16 residues. Germline trimming cut 5 bases from V and 5 bases from J; bases unmatched to any gene: 12. Per germline, CDR1 LNHDA and CDR2 SQIVND (reference sequence).

The chain is built from TRBV4-3 and TRBJ2-3; 8 positions match TRBD2. The CDR3 is 16 residues long. Germline assignment: CDR1 LGHNA and CDR2 YSLEER. V lost 3 bases to trimming and J lost 3 bases; unmatched junction nucleotides: 8. CDR3 protein: CASSHISGIRTDTQYF. CDR3 nucleotide sequence: TGCGCCAGCAGCCACATTAGCGGGATTAGGACAGATACGCAGTATTTT.

This clone has only a few counts. The genes are TRBV19 and TRBJ1-5; the D gene is possibly TRBD1 (5 bases). The CDR3 runs to 15 residues. V was cut by 5 bases and J by 1 base, with 12 bases left in between. Germline V lookup: CDR1 LNHDA, CDR2 SQIVND (reference sequence). In DNA form, the CDR3 reads TGTGCCAGTAGTGTGGCCAGGGTAAGCAATCAGCCCCAGCATTTT. Encoded protein: CASSVARVSNQPQHF.

The rearrangement links TRBV7-6 to TRBJ2-1; D is perhaps TRBD2 (6 bases). From germline, CDR1 is SGHVS and CDR2 FNYEAQ. V gave up 4 bases and J gave up 7 bases, with 20 bases separating them. The CDR3 covers 16 residues. The CDR3 spells CASSSGLLRGTNEQFF. The CDR3 DNA is TGTGCCAGCAGCTCCGGGCTACTCCGGGGGACTAATGAGCAGTTCTTC.

This clone was seen a single time. The chain couples TRBV29-1 to TRBJ2-2; 13 nucleotides match TRBD2. The CDR3 has 15 residues. V was pared by 6 bases and J by 7 bases, with 8 bases of the junction left unmatched. Looked up from germline, CDR1 is SQVTM and CDR2 is ANQGSEA. CDR3 loop: CSVATSGGFYGELFF. In DNA, the CDR3 is TGCAGCGTGGCGACTAGCGGGGGGTTTTACGGGGAGCTGTTTTTT.

The genes are TRBV4-2 and TRBJ2-3; TRBD2 matches at 9 bases. The CDR3 length is 15 residues. Trimming took 4 bases from V and 1 from J; bases not matched to a gene: 3. Germline V lookup: CDR1 LGHNA, CDR2 YNFKEQ. CDR3 bases: TGTGCCAGCAGCCGGCAGCGGGGGGGCACAGATACGCAGTATTTT. Protein: CASSRQRGGTDTQYF.

The CDR3 sequence: CASSQRLAGELFF. The CDR3 DNA reads as TGTGCCAGCAGCCAACGACTGGCCGGGGAGCTGTTTTTT. The chain carries TRBV14 and TRBJ2-2; unclear D gene. There are 13 residues in the CDR3. Germline V gives CDR1 SGHDN, CDR2 FVKESK. V dropped 2 bases and J dropped 6 bases, with 7 bases sitting between them.

The genes are TRBV1 and TRBJ2-5; the table's D call of TRBD2 was not tested on the DNA. TRBV1 is marked as a pseudogene. There are 12 residues in the CDR3. CDR3 residues: CTSSPPLVAQYF. Written as DNA, the CDR3 is TGCACCAGCAGCCCCCCCCTAGTCGCCCAGTACTTC.

This chain uses TRBV19 with TRBJ2-5, with TRBD1 matching 8 bases. Per the germline V gene, CDR1 is LNHDA and CDR2 is SQIVND (reference sequence). J gave up 0 bases and V 10 bases, and 10 bases lay outside the gene matches. The CDR3 runs 15 residues. CDR3 region: CATRRTGRYQETQYF. In DNA form, the CDR3 reads TGTGCCACCCGGAGGACAGGGAGGTACCAAGAGACCCAGTACTTC.

The chain couples TRBV4-2 to TRBJ2-5, with D possibly TRBD2 on 5 matching bases. Judging by the DNA end, TRBJ2-7 fits better; the J call may be wrong. Per the germline V gene, CDR1 is LGHNA and CDR2 is YNFKEQ. The CDR3 sequence is 14 residues long. In nucleotides, the CDR3 is TGTGCCAGCAGCCAAGACGCGGGCAGCTACGAGCAGTACTTC. It yields the protein CASSQDAGSYEQYF.

V usage is TRBV27 and J usage is TRBJ2-6; 7 bases align to TRBD1. The CDR3 consists of 19 residues. From germline, CDR1 is MNHEY and CDR2 SMNVEV (reference sequence). V was clipped by 2 bases and J by 0 bases; unmatched bases: 10. CDR3 DNA: TGTGCCAGCAGTTTAAGGGACAGAAGGTTTACCTCTGGGGCCAACGTCCTGACTTTC. The encoded protein is CASSLRDRRFTSGANVLTF.